The source of this T cell receptor (beta chain) is a study of CD8 T cells in ankylosing spondylitis. Study outcomes and limitations: From matched ankylosing spondylitis synovial fluid, disease-linked clones were reportedly recovered at significantly enriched levels. Within peripheral blood, clones linked to disease were CD8+ and relatively rare. There were earlier reports of some motif variants in reactive arthritis synovial fluid and blood. Eight highly homologous variants formed a TCR beta motif that appeared characteristic of ankylosing spondylitis blood.

In making TCR beta libraries, quantitative 5'-RACE with molecular barcodes was used. TCRdb analysed the 5' RACE reads with MiXCR anew, one entry per CDR3 protein. The table records a few hundred thousand distinct CDR3 sequences, about 16% of them present only once. This CDR3 is 17 amino acids long. Trimming took 1 base from V and 0 from J; bases not matched to a gene: 3. Germline V lookup: CDR1 LGHDT, CDR2 YNNKEL (reference sequence). Remarks on this clonotype: Its matching antigen is unknown.

This clonotype originated in a male donor with ankylosing spondylitis. Material for sequencing was blood, either unsorted or a sorted T cell fraction (not recorded which). The J gene is TRBJ2-1, the V gene TRBV3-1; 10 positions match TRBD2. This chain's CDR3 is CASSQASGGYSYNEQFF. As DNA, the CDR3 is TGTGCCAGCAGCCAAGCTAGCGGGGGATACTCCTACAATGAGCAGTTCTTC.